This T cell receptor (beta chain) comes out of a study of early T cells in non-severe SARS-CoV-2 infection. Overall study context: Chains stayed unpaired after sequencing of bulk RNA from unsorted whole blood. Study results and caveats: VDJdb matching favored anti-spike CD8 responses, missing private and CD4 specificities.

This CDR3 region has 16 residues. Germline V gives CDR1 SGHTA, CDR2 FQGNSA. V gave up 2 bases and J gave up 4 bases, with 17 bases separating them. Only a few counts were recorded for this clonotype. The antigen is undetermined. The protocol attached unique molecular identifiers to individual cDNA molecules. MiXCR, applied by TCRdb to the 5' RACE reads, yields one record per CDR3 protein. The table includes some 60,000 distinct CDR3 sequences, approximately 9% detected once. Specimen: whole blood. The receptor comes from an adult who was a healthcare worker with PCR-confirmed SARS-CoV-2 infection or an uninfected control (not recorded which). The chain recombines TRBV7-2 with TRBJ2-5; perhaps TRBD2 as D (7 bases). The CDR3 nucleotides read TGTGCCAGCAGCTTATCGAGGGGGGGCTCGCGAGAGACCCAGTACTTC. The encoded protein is CASSLSRGGSRETQYF.